What follows is one T cell receptor (beta chain) and its context. This record belongs to a study of blood T cell repertoires in COVID-19. Study-wide context: Sites in the United States, Italy and Spain provided acute and convalescent COVID-19 samples. T cells, B-cell-depleted T cells, or PBMCs supplied cDNA or gDNA.

As handled by the study authors: Estimated nucleated cell counts came from reference gene primer amplification. Clones were sequenced by immunoSEQ multiplex PCR, and TCRdb holds only the in-frame ones, with some missing. The DNA was the basis for D and trimming; V, J and clone size are from that table. This table holds approximately 260,000 clones, roughly 84% found once. Per the germline V gene, CDR1 is SGHRS and CDR2 is YFSETQ. There are 18 residues in the CDR3. V lost 4 bases, J lost 1 base, and 23 bases lay in between. Sequenced sample: peripheral blood. The clonotype originates from a human donor in a cohort sampled during active COVID-19. This chain links TRBV5-1 with TRBJ1-1, with a tentative D call TRBD1 (6 bases). As DNA, the CDR3 is TGCGCCAGCAGCCTAGCTGGGGGGGGGCGCATTTGGAACACTGAAGCTTTCTTT. Translated, it gives CASSLAGGGRIWNTEAFF.